The 5 T cell receptor beta chains below come from one sample, sequenced in a study of shared clonotypes between healthy human individuals. The data were produced by immunoSEQ multiplex PCR, yet TCRdb's version contains in-frame clones alone and is incomplete. The sample contains around 2,000,000 clones, about 93% of which appear only once. Naive-designated CD8 cells lacked CD45RO, were positively enriched for CCR7, and omitted terminally differentiated effector memory CD45RA+ cells. Sample: naive CD8+ T cells from PBMCs. The receptors derive from a man younger than 35 in good health. Some clones in this sample may be carry-over from other donors' samples.

V is TRBV25-1 and J is TRBJ1-1; no definite D call. The CDR3 is 11 residues long. The germline V gene has CDR1 MGHDK and CDR2 SYGVNS. V was cut by 8 bases and J by 1 base, with 5 bases left in between. CDR3 sequence reads: CASGRNTEAFF. DNA of the CDR3: TGTGCCAGCGGACGGAACACTGAAGCTTTCTTT.

This clone has more than one count but fewer than ten. This rearrangement joins TRBV7-8 to TRBJ2-1, with 11 bases aligning to TRBD2. Germline V lookup: CDR1 SGHVS, CDR2 FQNEAQ. This CDR3 contains 14 residues. V lost 8 bases and J lost 5; bases outside the gene matches: 5. CDR3 DNA sequence: TGTGCCAGCGTAGCGGGAGGGAGCCACAATGAGCAGTTCTTC. It is translated as CASVAGGSHNEQFF. The variable domain in full, completed from reference TRBV7-8 and TRBJ2-1, reads GAGVSQSPRYKVAKRGQDVALRCDPISGHVSLFWYQQALGQGPEFLTYFQNEAQLDKSGLPSDRFFAERPEGSVSTLKIQRTQQEDSAVYLCASVAGGSHNEQFFGPGTRLTVL.

In its sample, this clone was seen once. The chain recombines TRBV10-1 with TRBJ2-3; D call uncertain. The CDR3 has 15 residues. Germline values: CDR1 WNHNN, CDR2 SYGVQD (reference sequence). The V end lost 0 bases, the J end lost 5 bases, and 12 bases lay between the germline ends. The CDR3 loop is CASSESRPPGDTQYF. CDR3 nucleotides: TGCGCCAGCAGTGAGTCGCGACCTCCCGGAGATACGCAGTATTTT.

The chain is built from TRBV12-5 and TRBJ1-2; D perhaps matches TRBD1 (5 bases). Germline V CDR1 and CDR2: LGHNT, FRNRAP. Between the trimmed V and J ends, which lost 6 bases and 0 bases, there was a span of 14 bases. There are 15 residues in the CDR3. The CDR3 DNA follows: TGTGCTAGTGGCTCCCCGGGGCGATCTAACTATGGCTACACCTTC. This encodes CASGSPGRSNYGYTF.

The chain carries TRBV19 and TRBJ2-1; 8 positions agree with TRBD2. CDR1 is LNHDA, CDR2 SQIVND, per germline (reference sequence). The CDR3 runs 15 residues. The trim removed 10 bases at V and 0 bases at J, leaving 8 bases unmatched. CDR3 in DNA: TGTGCCACTCAACCCGGGAGGGTCTCCTACAATGAGCAGTTCTTC. This gives the protein CATQPGRVSYNEQFF. Looking up the rest from reference TRBV19 and TRBJ2-1 gives the full variable domain: DGGITQSPKYLFRKEGQNVTLSCEQNLNHDAMYWYRQDPGQGLRLIYYSQIVNDFQKGDIAEGYSVSREKKESFPLTVTSAQKNPTAFYLCATQPGRVSYNEQFFGPGTRLTVL.